A selection of T cell receptor beta chains follows, all from one sample in a study of blood T cell repertoires in COVID-19. Method: immunoSEQ multiplex PCR; TCRdb's copy keeps in-frame clones and lacks some. The sample holds about 260,000 clones, approximately 86% seen once. Sequencing used peripheral blood. These receptors all come from a man aged 30 to 39 with active or convalescent COVID-19. The CDR3 runs from the conserved cysteine through the conserved F or W. The D gene is left open where the match is weak. The size of a clone is reported for some rows only, either as once, few or many, or as a class for expanded clones.

V gene	J gene	D gene	clone size	CDR3 protein	CDR3 DNA
TRBV7-8	TRBJ1-1	TRBD1	-	CASSFSPGQATGTEAFF	TGTGCCAGCAGCTTTTCACCGGGACAGGCGACGGGCACTGAAGCTTTCTTT
TRBV5-1	TRBJ2-1	-	-	CASKPVTGSGYNEQFF	TGCGCCAGCAAACCCGTTACAGGGTCGGGGTACAATGAGCAGTTCTTC
TRBV19	TRBJ1-2	-	once	CASSIRGTYGYTF	TGTGCCAGTAGTATCAGGGGTACCTATGGCTACACCTTC
TRBV5-6	TRBJ2-2	TRBD2	-	CATASGANTGELFF	TGTGCCACGGCTAGCGGCGCGAACACCGGGGAGCTGTTTTTT
TRBV2	TRBJ1-3	-	-	CASSDGGNFAGSGNTIYF	TGTGCCAGCAGTGATGGGGGCAATTTTGCGGGCTCTGGAAACACCATATATTTT
TRBV13	TRBJ1-1	-	-	CASSWGGTEAFF	TGTGCCAGCAGCTGGGGGGGAACTGAAGCTTTCTTT
TRBV6-2/TRBV6-3	TRBJ2-7	-	-	CASSYHRVQYF	TGTGCCAGCAGTTACCACCGAGTGCAGTACTTC
TRBV5-6	TRBJ1-2	-	-	CASSLMSTGQYGYTF	TGTGCCAGCAGCTTAATGTCGACAGGACAATATGGCTACACCTTC
TRBV7-8	TRBJ1-1	-	-	CASRHRGGVEAFF	TGTGCCAGCAGACACAGAGGGGGAGTTGAAGCTTTCTTT
TRBV14	TRBJ2-5	-	-	CASSHNFGGIETQYF	TGTGCCAGCAGCCATAATTTTGGGGGCATTGAGACCCAGTACTTC
TRBV18	TRBJ1-4	-	-	CASSPPASNEKLFF	TGTGCCAGCTCACCACCGGCTTCTAATGAAAAACTGTTTTTT
TRBV30	TRBJ2-5	-	-	CASIELPETQYF	TGTGCCTCCATTGAGCTCCCTGAGACCCAGTACTTC
TRBV29-1	TRBJ1-4	TRBD1	-	CSGRTGGNEKLFF	TGCAGCGGTCGGACAGGGGGTAATGAAAAACTGTTTTTT
TRBV9	TRBJ1-6	TRBD1	-	CASSKQGAGNSPLHF	TGTGCCAGCAGCAAACAGGGGGCAGGTAATTCACCCCTCCACTTT
TRBV7-2	TRBJ2-3	-	-	CASSHGGQNTDTQYF	TGTGCCAGCAGCCACGGAGGACAGAACACAGATACGCAGTATTTT
TRBV4-2	TRBJ2-7	-	-	CASSQDQVEQYF	TGTGCCAGCAGCCAAGACCAGGTTGAGCAGTACTTC
TRBV9	TRBJ2-1	TRBD2	-	CASSAQVGLAGDNEQFF	TGTGCCAGCAGCGCGCAGGTCGGACTAGCGGGGGATAATGAGCAGTTCTTC
TRBV27	TRBJ2-2	TRBD1	-	CASSDVTGKDTGELFF	TGTGCCAGCAGTGACGTGACAGGGAAGGACACCGGGGAGCTGTTTTTT
TRBV10-2	TRBJ2-7	-	-	CASTPGYEQYF	TGCGCCAGCACCCCCGGGTACGAGCAGTACTTC
TRBV29-1	TRBJ2-3	TRBD1	few	CSVEGDRSTDTQYF	TGCAGCGTTGAAGGGGACAGGTCTACAGATACGCAGTATTTT
TRBV15	TRBJ1-5	-	-	CATSYRRGDQPQHF	TGTGCCACCAGCTATCGACGGGGGGATCAGCCCCAGCATTTT
TRBV19	TRBJ2-3	-	once	CASSYQLAFSTDTQYF	TGTGCCAGTAGCTATCAACTAGCCTTCAGCACAGATACGCAGTATTTT
TRBV15	TRBJ2-1	TRBD2	-	CATSRDLAGDNEQFF	TGTGCCACCAGCAGAGACTTAGCGGGGGACAATGAGCAGTTCTTC
TRBV10-3	TRBJ1-4	-	-	CAISHGEINEKLFF	TGTGCCATCAGCCATGGGGAGATAAATGAAAAACTGTTTTTT
TRBV5-1	TRBJ1-4	TRBD1	-	CASSSDREDEKLFF	TGCGCCAGCAGCTCGGACAGGGAAGATGAAAAACTGTTTTTT
TRBV2	TRBJ1-6	-	-	CASSSDTRNSPLHF	TGTGCCAGCAGTTCCGACACGCGCAATTCACCCCTCCACTTT
TRBV4-2	TRBJ2-2	-	few	CASSQPRGSNTGELFF	TGTGCCAGCAGCCAGCCGCGGGGTTCGAACACCGGGGAGCTGTTTTTT
TRBV12-3/TRBV12-4	TRBJ2-3	TRBD1	-	CASSSSPGGEKYF	TGTGCCAGCAGTTCGTCCCCAGGGGGCGAGAAGTATTTT
TRBV4-1	TRBJ2-2	-	-	CASSQGAGATGTGELFF	TGCGCCAGCAGCCAAGGGGCGGGGGCCACCGGCACCGGGGAGCTGTTTTTT
TRBV7-9	TRBJ2-3	-	-	CASTRLSTDTQYF	TGTGCCAGCACGAGACTTAGCACAGATACGCAGTATTTT
TRBV6-2/TRBV6-3	TRBJ2-3	TRBD2	-	CASSSTSGGVDTQYF	TGTGCCAGCAGTTCGACTAGCGGGGGAGTCGATACGCAGTATTTT
TRBV5-1	TRBJ1-1	TRBD1	-	CASATEAQGVGGTEAFF	TGCGCCAGCGCGACGGAGGCACAGGGGGTAGGAGGAACTGAAGCTTTCTTT
TRBV19	TRBJ1-1	TRBD1	-	CASSIWTGKDTEAFF	TGTGCCAGTAGTATTTGGACAGGGAAGGACACTGAAGCTTTCTTT
TRBV2	TRBJ2-3	TRBD1	-	CASSKDRGFTDTQYF	TGTGCCAGCAGTAAAGACAGGGGGTTCACAGATACGCAGTATTTT
TRBV2	TRBJ2-2	TRBD2	many	CALNLGVAGVRTGELFF	TGTGCCCTGAATTTAGGGGTAGCGGGGGTCCGCACCGGGGAGCTGTTTTTT
TRBV9	TRBJ2-5	-	-	CASSRGSQTQYF	TGTGCCAGCAGCAGGGGGAGTCAGACCCAGTACTTC
TRBV10-2	TRBJ2-5	TRBD2	-	CASRGLEEETQYF	TGCGCCAGCAGAGGACTAGAAGAAGAGACCCAGTACTTC
TRBV19	TRBJ1-5	TRBD1	few	CASKPGTGGNQPQHF	TGTGCCAGTAAACCGGGAACAGGGGGAAATCAGCCCCAGCATTTT
TRBV4-3	TRBJ2-1	-	-	CASSQDPRDNEQFF	TGCGCCAGCAGCCAAGACCCGCGGGATAATGAGCAGTTCTTC
TRBV25-1	TRBJ2-1	TRBD1	-	CASSESGTGDEQFF	TGTGCCAGCAGTGAATCGGGGACAGGGGATGAGCAGTTCTTC
TRBV7-9	TRBJ1-3	-	-	CASSPLGGITSGNTIYF	TGTGCCAGCAGCCCCCTGGGAGGGATTACCTCTGGAAACACCATATATTTT
TRBV21-1	TRBJ2-5	-	-	CASSKLQPPGLRPAQETQYF	TGTGCCAGCAGCAAACTCCAACCCCCGGGACTTCGGCCGGCGCAAGAGACCCAGTACTTC
TRBV30	TRBJ1-5	TRBD1	-	CAWSSYWAGQSNQPQHF	TGTGCCTGGAGTTCATACTGGGCGGGACAGAGCAATCAGCCCCAGCATTTT
TRBV7-3	TRBJ1-1	TRBD1	-	CASSSPRPRQGALGPNTEAFF	TGTGCCAGCAGCTCCCCTAGACCGAGACAGGGGGCGCTCGGGCCGAACACTGAAGCTTTCTTT
TRBV2	TRBJ1-5	TRBD1	-	CASSEELQGAGQPQHF	TGTGCCAGCAGTGAAGAATTACAGGGGGCAGGTCAGCCCCAGCATTTT
TRBV20-1	TRBJ2-1	TRBD2	-	CSAGGGLAQYNEQFF	TGCAGTGCTGGTGGAGGACTAGCCCAATACAATGAGCAGTTCTTC
TRBV29-1	TRBJ2-2	TRBD1	-	CSVENWDRGSGELFF	TGCAGCGTTGAGAATTGGGACAGGGGATCCGGGGAGCTGTTTTTT
TRBV7-8	TRBJ1-2	TRBD1	-	CASSSKGARGNYGYTF	TGTGCCAGCAGCTCGAAAGGGGCCAGGGGGAACTATGGCTACACCTTC
TRBV6-1	TRBJ2-1	TRBD1	-	CASREDRVSYNEQFF	TGTGCCAGCAGAGAAGACAGGGTGTCCTACAATGAGCAGTTCTTC
TRBV29-1	TRBJ2-1	-	-	CSVEGALALGEQFF	TGCAGCGTTGAGGGGGCCCTCGCCTTAGGTGAGCAGTTCTTC
TRBV10-2	TRBJ2-3	-	-	CASKLTSTDTQYF	TGCGCCAGCAAACTGACTAGCACAGATACGCAGTATTTT
TRBV2	TRBJ2-7	TRBD1	-	CASRAGQGTYEQYF	TGTGCCAGCAGGGCGGGACAGGGAACCTACGAGCAGTACTTC
TRBV19	TRBJ2-2	-	-	CASSIGGGRTGELFF	TGTGCCAGTAGTATAGGCGGAGGGCGGACCGGGGAGCTGTTTTTT
TRBV11-2	TRBJ2-7	TRBD1	-	CASSFGQGDYEQYF	TGTGCCAGCAGCTTTGGACAGGGAGACTACGAGCAGTACTTC
TRBV5-4	TRBJ2-1	TRBD2	-	CASSLDGGARGEQFF	TGTGCCAGCAGCTTGGACGGGGGGGCCCGGGGTGAGCAGTTCTTC
TRBV6-5	TRBJ1-4	TRBD1	-	CASTNGQGHEKLFF	TGTGCCAGCACTAACGGACAGGGGCATGAAAAACTGTTTTTT
TRBV7-3	TRBJ2-7	-	-	CASSFDRAYEQYF	TGTGCCAGCAGCTTCGACAGAGCATACGAGCAGTACTTC
TRBV9	TRBJ2-5	TRBD1	once	CASSVGGTGLKTQYF	TGTGCCAGCAGCGTAGGAGGGACAGGGTTGAAGACCCAGTACTTC
TRBV7-2	TRBJ2-1	TRBD2	-	CASSLGEGRGGVRNEQFF	TGTGCCAGCAGCTTAGGAGAGGGTCGGGGGGGAGTCAGGAATGAGCAGTTCTTC
TRBV27	TRBJ2-7	TRBD2	once	CASRRAGGQTYEQYF	TGTGCCAGCAGAAGAGCGGGGGGCCAAACCTACGAGCAGTACTTC